This TCR beta chain is drawn from a study of cytomegalovirus exposure and HLA in healthy donors. On this clone itself: Its antigen is not identified.

The PCR made use of 60 Vbeta and 13 Jbeta primers. Under the authors' procedure: Counted up in a later analysis, unique TCR beta chains came to approximately 77 million, with around 10 million shared. Assay used: immunoSEQ multiplex PCR; TCRdb lists only in-frame clones, some missing. V, J and clone size reflect that table, while D and trimming were determined from the DNA. This table has 150,000 to 200,000 clones, more than 60% appearing once. Whole-study results and caveats: Donors were assumed by presence/absence analyses to have roughly uniform sequencing depth. Associated with HLA alleles at 0.05 false discovery rate in a later analysis were over 15,000 TCR beta sequences.

This CDR3 comprises 12 residues. The germline CDR1 and CDR2 sequences are SGHNT and YYREEE (reference sequence). Trimming removed 4 bases from V and 4 bases from J, with 5 bases in between. The sequencing input was PBMCs. The receptor was derived from a middle-aged man in good health and CMV-seronegative. This chain connects TRBV5-4 to TRBJ2-2; D gene uncertain. CDR3 protein: CASSPGTGELFF. The CDR3 nucleotides are TGTGCCAGCAGCCCCGGCACCGGGGAGCTGTTTTTT.